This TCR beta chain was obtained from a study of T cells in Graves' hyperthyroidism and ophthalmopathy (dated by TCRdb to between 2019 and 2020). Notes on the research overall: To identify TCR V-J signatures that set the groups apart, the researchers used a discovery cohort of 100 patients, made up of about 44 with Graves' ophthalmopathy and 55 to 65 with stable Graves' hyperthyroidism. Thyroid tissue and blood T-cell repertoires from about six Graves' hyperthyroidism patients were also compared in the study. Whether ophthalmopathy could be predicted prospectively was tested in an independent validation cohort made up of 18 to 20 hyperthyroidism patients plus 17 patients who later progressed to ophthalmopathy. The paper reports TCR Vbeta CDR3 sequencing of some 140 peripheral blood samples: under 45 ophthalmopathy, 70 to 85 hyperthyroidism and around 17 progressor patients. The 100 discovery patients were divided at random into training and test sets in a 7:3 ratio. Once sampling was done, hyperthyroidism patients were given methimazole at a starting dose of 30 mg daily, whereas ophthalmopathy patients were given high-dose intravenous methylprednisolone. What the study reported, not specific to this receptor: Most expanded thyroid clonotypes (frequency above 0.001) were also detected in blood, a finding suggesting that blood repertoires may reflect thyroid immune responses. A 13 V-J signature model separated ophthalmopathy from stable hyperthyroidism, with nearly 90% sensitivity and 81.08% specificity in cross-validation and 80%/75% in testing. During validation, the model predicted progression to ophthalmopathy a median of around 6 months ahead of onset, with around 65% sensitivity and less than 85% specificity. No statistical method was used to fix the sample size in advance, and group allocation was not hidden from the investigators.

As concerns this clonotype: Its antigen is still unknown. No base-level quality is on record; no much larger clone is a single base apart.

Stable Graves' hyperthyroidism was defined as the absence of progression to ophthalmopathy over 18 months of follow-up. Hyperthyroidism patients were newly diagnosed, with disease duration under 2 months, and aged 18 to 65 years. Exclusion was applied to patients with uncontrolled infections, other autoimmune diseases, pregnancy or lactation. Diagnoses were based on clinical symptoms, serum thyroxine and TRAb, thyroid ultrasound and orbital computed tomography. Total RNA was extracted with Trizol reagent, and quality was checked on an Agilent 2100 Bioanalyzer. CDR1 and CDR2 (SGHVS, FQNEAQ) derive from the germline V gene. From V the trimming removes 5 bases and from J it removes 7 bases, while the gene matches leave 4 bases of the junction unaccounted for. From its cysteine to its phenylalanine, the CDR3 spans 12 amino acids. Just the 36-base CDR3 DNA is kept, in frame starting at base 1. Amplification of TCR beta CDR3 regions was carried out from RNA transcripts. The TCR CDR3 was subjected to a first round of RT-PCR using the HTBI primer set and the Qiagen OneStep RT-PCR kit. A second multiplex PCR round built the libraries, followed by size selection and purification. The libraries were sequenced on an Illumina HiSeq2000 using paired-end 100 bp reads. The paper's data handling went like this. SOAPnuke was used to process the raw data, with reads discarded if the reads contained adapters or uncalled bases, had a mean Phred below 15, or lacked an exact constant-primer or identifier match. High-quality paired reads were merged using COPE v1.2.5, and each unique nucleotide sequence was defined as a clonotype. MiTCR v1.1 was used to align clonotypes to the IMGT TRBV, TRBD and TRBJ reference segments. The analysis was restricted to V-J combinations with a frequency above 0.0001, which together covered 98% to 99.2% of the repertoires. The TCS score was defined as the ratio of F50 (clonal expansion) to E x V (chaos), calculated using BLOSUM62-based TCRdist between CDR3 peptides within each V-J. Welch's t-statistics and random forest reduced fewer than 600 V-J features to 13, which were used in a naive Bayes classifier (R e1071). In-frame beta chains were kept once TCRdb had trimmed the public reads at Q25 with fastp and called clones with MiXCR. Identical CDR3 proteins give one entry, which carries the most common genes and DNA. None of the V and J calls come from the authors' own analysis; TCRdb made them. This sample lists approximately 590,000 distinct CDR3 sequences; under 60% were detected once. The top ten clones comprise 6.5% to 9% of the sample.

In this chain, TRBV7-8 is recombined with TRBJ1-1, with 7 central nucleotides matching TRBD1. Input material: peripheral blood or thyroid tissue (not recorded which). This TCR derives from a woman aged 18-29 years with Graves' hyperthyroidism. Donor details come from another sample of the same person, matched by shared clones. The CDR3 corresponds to CASSVRDSEAFF. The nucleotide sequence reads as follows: TGTGCCAGCAGCGTCCGGGACAGTGAAGCTTTCTTT.